This TCR beta chain stems from a study of T cells after yellow fever vaccination (dated by TCRdb to about 2019). As for the study more broadly: Libraries from fractions with low cell numbers were prepared with the SMART-Seq v4 Ultra Low Input RNA kit. To follow T-cell clones before and after both primary and booster YFV17D yellow fever vaccination, bulk TCR alpha and beta repertoires underwent longitudinal sequencing. Two healthy male donors, one aged 18 to 30 and one aged 30 to 40 years, made up the cohort. Blood samples were taken at several timepoints before and after primary and secondary immunization, and bulk PBMC replicates and cell subsets were isolated.

About this clonotype: Its specific antigen is unknown. No much larger clonotype is one base removed from it; base qualities were not supplied.

The treatment or condition label corresponds to: live attenuated yellow fever vaccine strain. Two biological replicates of bulk PBMCs were collected at each blood-draw timepoint. PBMCs were isolated from peripheral blood using a standard Ficoll-Paque protocol. TriZol was used to extract RNA from bulk PBMCs, CD4 and CD8 fractions, and dextramer-positive and dextramer-negative fractions. V gives up 1 base and J gives up 3 bases, and the segment between their germline ends measures 17 bases. Looking up the germline V gene yields CDR1 SGHDT and CDR2 YYEEEE. The cysteine opens and the valine closes a CDR3 of 16 amino acids. Only the CDR3 part of the read is kept: 48 bases, read in frame from the first base. Instrument on record: Illumina NovaSeq 6000. TCR cDNA was made using 5'RACE template switching, a step that added a universal primer site and unique molecular identifiers. cDNA synthesis was primed from both the TCR alpha and TCR beta constant segments. Two PCR steps were used to amplify libraries, with sample barcodes and sequencing adapters being added in the second step. Sequencing of the libraries was done on either Illumina HiSeq 2500 (2x100 bp) or NovaSeq (2x150 bp). The study's processing was this. MIGEC handled demultiplexing of reads and collapsing into UMI consensus sequences, while MiXCR performed V(D)J alignment. Using edgeR on replicate PBMC samples, clonotypes were called vaccine-responding if FDR was below 0.01 and the log2 fold change was above 5 up to day 15. Bulk clonotypes were assigned CD4 or CD8 identity according to which sequenced CD4 or CD8 repertoire held them at higher abundance. The public reads were run again by TCRdb, first through fastp at Q25 and then through MiXCR, and only productive beta chains were kept. Rows with a matching CDR3 protein are joined into one entry that keeps the most common DNA and genes. The V and J calls and clone size come from TCRdb's table, not from the authors' own analysis. The sample records hundreds of thousands of distinct CDR3 sequences, under 20% of which are singletons. Over 15% of the sample lies in the top ten.

Results the study describes overall, beyond this receptor: Because abundant contaminating clonotypes from the bulk population could be contained in FACS-sorted repertoires, computational filtering was required. Only two donors were included in the study, so the extent to which the findings can be generalized is limited. A small fraction of clonotypes appeared in both the CD4 and CD8 compartments, likely as a result of convergent recombination. Most clones expanded after primary vaccination were re-detected after the booster (around 96% of CD4 and approximately 88% of CD8), suggesting broad memory maintenance. The secondary T-cell response was found to be weaker but faster than the primary response, with a peak reached on day 5 rather than on day 15.

Sample: PBMCs, taken before the yellow fever booster vaccination. The receptor was isolated from a man between 18 and 35 years old who received the YFV17D yellow fever vaccine. The V and J segments used are TRBV5-6 and TRBJ2-7; a tentative D match to TRBD2 spans 5 bases. The DNA sequence reads TGTGCCAGCAGCTTGTTTGCGCGGGCGCATATCTACGAGCAGTACGTC. This encodes CASSLFARAHIYEQYV.